This T cell receptor (beta chain) was found in a study of tumor-infiltrating lymphocytes in primary liver carcinoma. Study findings and constraints: It was observed that only about 7.5-25% of the top clones appeared in every one of the five tumor regions.

This clonotype came up once. As yet, its antigen is unknown. The junction differs from germline at one of its ends, possibly a read error. From unsorted bulk tissue weighing about 18-30 mg, DNA and RNA were co-extracted. The CDR3 loop spans 15 amino acids. The germline CDR1 and CDR2 sequences are MNHNS and SASEGT. The template, approximately 500 ng total RNA, yielded TCR beta cDNA made with a constant-region primer. ARM-PCR was slightly modified, and three nested multiplex PCR rounds with it gave rise to the TCR beta libraries. Researchers ran the first two PCR rounds for roughly 11 cycles each with TRBV1-TRBV30 forward primers and a C-beta reverse primer. TCRdb reanalysed the multiplex PCR reads using MiXCR and keeps one entry per CDR3 protein. Among 55,000 to 65,000 distinct CDR3 sequences listed, less than 85% were seen once.

The chain employs TRBV6-1 and TRBJ1-4; 8 bases agree with TRBD1. This clonotype was obtained from a man in his forties with primary liver carcinoma and hepatitis B virus infection. Sample: liver tumor tissue from sampling region 2. Indicated subset: tumor region T2, inferior pole. CDR3 loop: CASSVQGVTNEKLPF. As DNA, the CDR3 is TGTGCCAGCAGTGTACAGGGGGTAACTAATGAAAAACTGCCTTTT.